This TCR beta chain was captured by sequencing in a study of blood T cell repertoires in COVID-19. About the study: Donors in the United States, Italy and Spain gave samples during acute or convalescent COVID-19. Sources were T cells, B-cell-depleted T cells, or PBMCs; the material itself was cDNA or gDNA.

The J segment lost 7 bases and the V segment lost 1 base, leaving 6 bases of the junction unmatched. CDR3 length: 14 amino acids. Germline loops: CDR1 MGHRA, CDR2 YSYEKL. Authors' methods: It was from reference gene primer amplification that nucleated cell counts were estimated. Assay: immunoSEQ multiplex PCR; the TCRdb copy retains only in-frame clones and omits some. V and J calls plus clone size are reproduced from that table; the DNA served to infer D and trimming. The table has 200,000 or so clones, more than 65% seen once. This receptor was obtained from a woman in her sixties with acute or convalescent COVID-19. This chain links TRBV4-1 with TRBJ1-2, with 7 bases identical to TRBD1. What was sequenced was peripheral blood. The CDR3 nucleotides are TGCGCCAGCAGCCAAGTATCAGGGGGGCTTGGCTACACCTTC. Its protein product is CASSQVSGGLGYTF.